Shown below are 26 T cell receptor beta chains from a single sample sequenced in a study of T cells in Graves' hyperthyroidism and ophthalmopathy. Amplified TCR beta CDR3 regions derived from RNA transcripts. A set of HTBI primers served as the primers for a first-round RT-PCR of the TCR CDR3. TCRdb re-called the multiplex PCR reads with MiXCR, one entry per CDR3 protein. Of roughly 380,000 distinct CDR3 sequences in the sample, 15% to 20% are singletons; the top ten hold less than 20%. Sequencing input: blood. The receptors come from a woman between 40 and 50 years old with Graves' ophthalmopathy.

There are many counts of this clonotype. V and J are TRBV7-2 and TRBJ2-7; possible D gene TRBD2, 6 bases. V was cut by 5 bases and J by 6 bases, with 20 bases left in between. The CDR3 contains 15 residues. CDR1 and CDR2 from the germline V gene are SGHTA and FQGNSA. DNA for the CDR3: TGTGCCAGCAGCCCCCCCCCTGGCTCTAGCGCCGAGCAGTACTTC. It translates to CASSPPPGSSAEQYF.

This clonotype was observed many times. The chain carries TRBV29-1 and TRBJ1-2, with 11 positions matching TRBD1. The V gene's germline CDR1 is SQVTM and CDR2 ANQGSEA. Trimming cost V 3 bases and J 6 bases; bases outside gene matches: 3. The CDR3 runs 13 residues. CDR3 region: CSVEDRGLHGYTF. DNA for the CDR3: TGCAGCGTTGAGGACAGGGGGCTTCATGGCTACACCTTC.

The sample holds many counts of this clonotype. This chain links TRBV28 with TRBJ2-7; 13 positions match TRBD2. The trim removed 6 bases at V and 4 bases at J, leaving 9 bases unmatched. The CDR3 sequence is 16 residues long. Germline values: CDR1 MDHEN, CDR2 SYDVKM. Written as DNA, the CDR3 is TGTGCCAGCAGCCGTACTAGCGGGAGGGGGGCATACGAGCAGTACTTC. Encoded protein: CASSRTSGRGAYEQYF.

This clonotype was recorded at least ten times. The rearrangement links TRBV12-3 or TRBV12-4 to TRBJ1-5; D gene ambiguous. Trimming removed 1 base from V and 3 bases from J, with 10 bases in between. This CDR3 region has 15 residues. As DNA, the CDR3 is TGTGCCAGCAGTTTAGGTGGAGGGTTCAATCAGCCCCAGCATTTT. Encoded protein: CASSLGGGFNQPQHF.

This clonotype was picked up many times. The chain is built from TRBV7-9 and TRBJ1-2, with 7 bases matching TRBD1. CDR1 is SEHNR, CDR2 FQNEAQ, per germline (reference sequence). Unmatched junction bases numbered 0, after V lost 8 bases and J lost 0 bases. This CDR3 is 12 amino acids long. The DNA for the CDR3 is TGTGCCAGCGGACAGGCTAACTATGGCTACACCTTC. Translated: CASGQANYGYTF.

This clonotype was counted at least ten times. The chain uses TRBV20-1 and TRBJ1-5; no reliable D call. This CDR3 comprises 14 residues. Germline V gene sequence: CDR1 DFQATT, CDR2 SNEGSKA (reference sequence). Between the trimmed V and J ends, which lost 2 bases and 3 bases, there was a span of 11 bases. The CDR3 sequence is CSARRTTPNQPQHF. The CDR3 nucleotides are TGCAGTGCTAGAAGGACTACCCCCAATCAGCCCCAGCATTTT.

This clonotype was seen repeatedly, ten times or more. The V gene is TRBV6-5, the J gene TRBJ2-6; 9 bases match TRBD1. CDR1 MNHEY and CDR2 SVGAGI come from the germline V gene. With 4 bases clipped from V and 0 bases from J, the junction kept 1 base outside the gene matches. The CDR3 length is 16 residues. The CDR3: CASSSTGGSGANVLTF. The DNA for the CDR3 is TGTGCCAGCAGTTCGACAGGGGGCTCTGGGGCCAACGTCCTGACTTTC.

This clonotype was seen ten or more times. CDR3 DNA: TGTGCCAGCAGCCTGGGGACTAGGGATCAAGAGACCCAGTACTTC. Its protein product is CASSLGTRDQETQYF. The rearrangement links TRBV9 to TRBJ2-5; 8 bases are shared with TRBD2. The V gene's germline CDR1 is SGDLS and CDR2 YYNGEE. The CDR3 has 15 residues. V lost 4 bases to trimming and J lost 2 bases; unmatched junction nucleotides: 7.

In its sample, this clonotype was seen many times. The chain carries TRBV20-1 and TRBJ2-4; 15 bases agree with TRBD2. V lost 6 bases, J lost 1 base, and 22 bases stayed unmatched. In germline, CDR1 is DFQATT, CDR2 SNEGSKA (reference sequence). The CDR3 covers 22 residues. As DNA, the CDR3 is TGCAGTGCACTAATGGGCCCTACCGGGACTAGCGGGAGGAAAGGGGCCAAAAACATTCAGTACTTC. The encoded protein is CSALMGPTGTSGRKGAKNIQYF.

In its sample, this clonotype was seen a few times. A single base separates this from a much larger clone, so it may be a read error. The chain combines TRBV6-1 with TRBJ2-7, with D perhaps assigned TRBD1 or TRBD2 (6 bases each). The CDR3 contains 13 residues. Germline lookup yields CDR1 MNHNS and CDR2 SASEGT. The CDR3 DNA is TGTGCCGGCAGAGGAGGGGGTCGGGACGAGCAGTACTTC. Translated, it gives CAGRGGGRDEQYF.

Notes on this clonotype: A much larger clone differs from this one at a single base, so this may be a read error. DNA of the CDR3: TGTGCCTGGACTCAGGGCCAAGAGACCCAGTACTTC. This sequence encodes CAWTQGQETQYF. The chain couples TRBV30 to TRBJ2-5; perhaps TRBD1 as D (5 bases). CDR3 length equals 12 residues. Looked up from germline, CDR1 is GTSNPN and CDR2 is SVGIG (reference sequence). The ends were cut back, 4 bases at V and 1 base at J, with 7 bases in the middle.

This clonotype came up many times. V usage is TRBV28 and J usage is TRBJ1-3; 10 bases are shared with TRBD1. The ends lost 5 bases at V and 0 bases at J; junction bases unmatched: 4. This CDR3 spans 16 amino acids. From germline, CDR1 is MDHEN and CDR2 SYDVKM. The CDR3 DNA sequence: TGTGCCAGCAGTGTCGGGACAGGGGACTCTGGAAACACCATATATTTT. This translates into CASSVGTGDSGNTIYF.

This clonotype was counted at least ten times. This sequence joins TRBV28 and TRBJ1-5, with D maybe TRBD1 (5 bases). The germline CDR1 and CDR2 sequences are MDHEN and SYDVKM. CDR3 size: 17 residues. With 1 base removed from V and 0 bases from J, the gap between germline ends came to 13 bases. CDR3 nucleotide sequence: TGTGCCAGCAGTTTATTCAGACAGACCTATAGCAATCAGCCCCAGCATTTT. Protein product: CASSLFRQTYSNQPQHF.

This clonotype was found many times. The chain links TRBV28 to TRBJ1-2; TRBD1 might be the D (5 bases). CDR1 is MDHEN and CDR2 is SYDVKM in the germline V gene. This CDR3 is built from 15 residues. V lost 5 bases to trimming and J lost 0 bases, with 13 bases between them. CDR3 sequence (DNA): TGTGCCAGCAGTCGGTCAGGGAAGTCTAACTATGGCTACACCTTC. Amino acid sequence: CASSRSGKSNYGYTF.

The gene calls are TRBV19 and TRBJ2-2, with TRBD1 identical over 8 bases. The CDR3 contains 16 residues. The V segment lost 5 bases and the J segment 1 base; nucleotides outside the gene matches: 6. CDR1 and CDR2 from the germline V gene are LNHDA and SQIVND (reference sequence). The CDR3: CASSASGTGNTGELFF. The CDR3 DNA sequence: TGTGCCAGTAGTGCCTCCGGGACAGGGAACACCGGGGAGCTGTTTTTT.

This clonotype appeared many times. Possible read error: a much larger clone is one base away. The chain is built from TRBV12-3 or TRBV12-4 and TRBJ2-7; D could derive from TRBD1 or TRBD2 (5 bases each). The CDR3 runs to 12 residues. CDR3 region: CASSWGKYGQYF. CDR3 in DNA: TGTGCCAGCAGTTGGGGGAAATACGGGCAGTACTTC.

Ten or more counts support this clonotype. This chain uses TRBV28 with TRBJ2-6; 8 positions agree with TRBD1. Per the germline V gene, CDR1 is MDHEN and CDR2 is SYDVKM. CDR3 length: 17 residues. The J segment lost 0 bases and the V segment lost 6 bases, leaving 7 bases of the junction unmatched. CDR3 sequence reads: CASRGTGRSSGANVLTF. DNA of the CDR3: TGTGCCAGCAGAGGGACAGGACGTAGCTCTGGGGCCAACGTCCTGACTTTC.

There are a few counts of this clonotype. The J gene is TRBJ2-5, the V gene TRBV9; 8 bases line up with TRBD2. The junction had 0 bases not matched to a gene; V was cut back by 0 bases and J by 5 bases. Germline CDR1 reads SGDLS; CDR2 reads YYNGEE. This CDR3 comprises 13 residues. The CDR3 DNA sequence: TGTGCCAGCAGCGTAGCGGGAGGGGAGACCCAGTACTTC. Its protein product is CASSVAGGETQYF.

This clonotype was seen ten or more times. The chain recombines TRBV7-9 with TRBJ1-1, with unresolved D. The CDR3 sequence is 14 residues long. Germline-derived CDR1 and CDR2 are SEHNR and FQNEAQ (reference sequence). Deletions cut 2 bases from V and 1 base from J, with 8 bases between. CDR3 in DNA: TGTGCCAGCAGCTTATCCACCGAGAACACTGAAGCTTTCTTT. It translates to CASSLSTENTEAFF.

The rearrangement uses TRBV3-1 and TRBJ2-2, with 9 bases matching TRBD1. The CDR3 has 15 residues. Trimming at V came to 1 base and at J to 6 bases, leaving 3 bases not matched to a gene. Germline V gives CDR1 LGHDT, CDR2 YNNKEL (reference sequence). The CDR3 nucleotides are TGTGCCAGCAGCCAAGGGGACAGGGCGTCCGGGGAGCTGTTTTTT. Translating it yields CASSQGDRASGELFF.

This clonotype was seen only a few times. This rearrangement joins TRBV28 to TRBJ2-7; D is possibly TRBD2 (5 bases). The V gene lost 3 bases and the J gene lost 4 bases, with 13 bases spanning the gap. The germline V gene encodes CDR1 MDHEN and CDR2 SYDVKM. This CDR3 is built from 14 residues. CDR3 bases: TGTGCCAGCAGTTTCCCGGGGTCGCAATACGAGCAGTACTTC. Protein: CASSFPGSQYEQYF. Full variable domain (missing parts from reference TRBV28 and TRBJ2-7): DVKVTQSSRYLVKRTGEKVFLECVQDMDHENMFWYRQDPGLGLRLIYFSYDVKMKEKGDIPEGYSVSREKKERFSLILESASTNQTSMYLCASSFPGSQYEQYFGPGTRLTVT.

This clonotype occurred many times. The V call is TRBV6-4, the J call TRBJ1-1; TRBD1 matches at 7 bases. The germline V gene has CDR1 MRHNA and CDR2 SNTAGT. The CDR3 runs 14 residues. V lost 7 bases, J lost 1 base, and 6 bases stayed unmatched. The CDR3 DNA is TGTGCCAGCAAAATGACAGGGAAGAACACTGAAGCTTTCTTT. Protein product: CASKMTGKNTEAFF.

This clonotype was observed at least ten times. The chain joins TRBV27 to TRBJ2-2; perhaps TRBD2 as D (7 bases). This CDR3 is built from 19 residues. Trimming left V 4 bases short and J 5 bases short, with 26 bases between. Germline lookup yields CDR1 MNHEY and CDR2 SMNVEV (reference sequence). The CDR3 coding sequence is TGTGCCAGCAGTTCTAGCCCCCTAGTCGGGGGGCAGGGAACCGGGGAGCTGTTTTTT. This encodes CASSSSPLVGGQGTGELFF.

This clonotype was counted between two and nine times. In nucleotides, the CDR3 is TGCAGTGCTAGGTACAGGGGAGTCACCGGGGAGCTGTTTTTT. Its protein is CSARYRGVTGELFF. The chain is built from TRBV20-1 and TRBJ2-2; TRBD1 aligns across 7 bases. The junction had 5 bases not matched to a gene; V was cut back by 3 bases and J by 4 bases. From germline, CDR1 is DFQATT and CDR2 SNEGSKA (reference sequence). The CDR3 length is 14 residues.

V and J are TRBV15 and TRBJ1-5; D not resolved. CDR1 and CDR2 (germline): LNHNV, YYDKDF (reference sequence). The CDR3 spans 13 residues. V was clipped by 5 bases and J by 5 bases, with 10 bases between them. This chain's CDR3 is CATSRAVDQPQHF. The CDR3 DNA follows: TGTGCCACCAGCCGGGCAGTAGATCAGCCCCAGCATTTT. Variable domain in full (rest from reference TRBV15 and TRBJ1-5): DAMVIQNPRYQVTQFGKPVTLSCSQTLNHNVMYWYQQKSSQAPKLLFHYYDKDFNNEADTPDNFQSRRPNTSFCFLDIRSPGLGDTAMYLCATSRAVDQPQHFGDGTRLSIL.

This clonotype showed up many times. The chain recombines TRBV5-1 with TRBJ2-5, with D perhaps matching TRBD2 (6 bases). The CDR3 is 16 amino acids. Per the germline V gene, CDR1 is SGHRS and CDR2 is YFSETQ. V was shortened by 2 bases and J by 5 bases, with 19 bases between the two germline ends. This CDR3 reads CASSFRPRGGVETQYF. In nucleotides, the CDR3 is TGCGCCAGCAGCTTCCGTCCCCGGGGAGGAGTGGAGACCCAGTACTTC. The full variable domain, in which reference TRBV5-1 and TRBJ2-5 provide the parts outside the CDR3, is KAGVTQTPRYLIKTRGQQVTLSCSPISGHRSVSWYQQTPGQGLQFLFEYFSETQRNKGNFPGRFSGRQFSNSRSEMNVSTLELGDSALYLCASSFRPRGGVETQYFGPGTRLLVL.